This passage covers 27 T cell receptor beta chains from one sample sequenced in a study of cytomegalovirus exposure and HLA in healthy donors. Primers for the PCR totalled 60 Vbeta and 13 Jbeta. Repertoires were generated with immunoSEQ multiplex PCR, while TCRdb's copy carries only in-frame clones and drops some. Among about 99,000 clones listed, 65% to 85% were seen once. Sequencing used PBMCs. Source of these receptors: a man aged 40-50 years in good health and CMV-seronegative.

This rearrangement joins TRBV11-1 to TRBJ1-6; D might be TRBD1 (5 bases). Deletions cut 3 bases from V and 5 bases from J, with 11 bases between. CDR3 length equals 15 residues. Looked up from germline, CDR1 is SGHAT and CDR2 is FQDESV (reference sequence). The CDR3 DNA reads TGTGCCAGCAGCTTCCTCAGGGATGATAATTCACCCCTCCACTTT. As protein: CASSFLRDDNSPLHF.

The chain has TRBV27 and TRBJ1-5; 8 bases match TRBD1. V trimming: 5 bases; J trimming: 7 bases; junction bases outside the gene matches: 16. Germline V gives CDR1 MNHEY, CDR2 SMNVEV (reference sequence). This CDR3 is 17 amino acids long. CDR3 region: CASSPTKGQVGIQPQHF. As DNA, the CDR3 is TGTGCCAGCAGTCCCACTAAGGGACAGGTTGGGATCCAGCCCCAGCATTTT.

The chain is built from TRBV9 and TRBJ2-1; 12 nucleotides match TRBD2. From germline, CDR1 is SGDLS and CDR2 YYNGEE. This CDR3 region has 17 residues. With V trimmed by 0 bases and J by 7 bases, 8 bases remained unmatched. The CDR3 nucleotides are TGTGCCAGCAGCGTAGCACTAGCGGGAGGTAGGACGAATGAGCAGTTCTTC. Amino acid sequence: CASSVALAGGRTNEQFF.

The CDR3 region is CASRGFGANVLTF. In DNA, the CDR3 is TGTGCCAGCCGGGGTTTCGGGGCCAACGTCCTGACTTTC. The chain joins TRBV6-5 to TRBJ2-6; the D gene is possibly TRBD2 (5 bases). Germline lookup yields CDR1 MNHEY and CDR2 SVGAGI. The V gene lost 8 bases and the J gene lost 4 bases, with 9 bases spanning the gap. This CDR3 has 13 residues.

The gene calls are TRBV30 and TRBJ2-7; D remains ambiguous. CDR1 GTSNPN and CDR2 SVGIG come from the germline V gene (reference sequence). This CDR3 is 12 amino acids long. V shed 2 bases and J shed 0 bases, with 5 bases lying between them. As DNA, the CDR3 is TGTGCCTGGAGTATCGGCTCCTACGAGCAGTACTTC. Protein sequence: CAWSIGSYEQYF.

J is TRBJ1-1 and V is TRBV7-9; TRBD1 agrees at 7 bases. The CDR3 has 15 residues. Germline CDR1 is SEHNR and CDR2 is FQNEAQ (reference sequence). The V and J ends lost 2 bases and 5 bases, in that order; junction bases with no gene match: 8. DNA for the CDR3: TGTGCCAGCAGCTTATCCCAGGGGGGAAGGACTGAAGCTTTCTTT. This translates into CASSLSQGGRTEAFF.

This chain connects TRBV21-1 to TRBJ2-5; the table's TRBD1 call for D was not verified on the DNA. TRBV21-1 is shown as a pseudogene. This CDR3 is built from 14 residues. In nucleotides, the CDR3 is TGTGCCAGCAAGGGGACAGGGGCTAGGAAGACCCAGTACTTC. The encoded protein is CASKGTGARKTQYF.

The chain combines TRBV18 with TRBJ1-3, with TRBD1 identical over 10 bases. The CDR3 is 18 residues long. The V segment lost 6 bases and the J segment 0 bases; nucleotides outside the gene matches: 11. Germline CDR1 is KGHSH and CDR2 is LQKENI. CDR3 residues: CASSLSRTGGDSGNTIYF. The CDR3 nucleotides read TGTGCCAGCTCTTTAAGCAGGACAGGGGGTGACTCTGGAAACACCATATATTTT. The entire variable domain, with the rest obtained from reference TRBV18 and TRBJ1-3, is as follows: NAGVMQNPRHLVRRRGQEARLRCSPMKGHSHVYWYRQLPEEGLKFMVYLQKENIIDESGMPKERFSAEFPKEGPSILRIQQVVRGDSAAYFCASSLSRTGGDSGNTIYFGEGSWLTVV.

CDR3 bases: TGTGCCAGTAGTGGGGACAGGGGGCTCGGGTCCTACAATGAGCAGTTCTTC. Translated: CASSGDRGLGSYNEQFF. This chain connects TRBV19 to TRBJ2-1; 12 bases line up with TRBD1. This CDR3 comprises 17 residues. V lost 5 bases to trimming and J lost 1 base; unmatched junction nucleotides: 6. Germline V gene data show CDR1 as LNHDA and CDR2 as SQIVND (reference sequence).

The V call is TRBV2, the J call TRBJ1-1, with TRBD1 matching 9 bases. The V and J ends lost 5 bases and 1 base, in that order; junction bases with no gene match: 5. Germline CDR1 reads SNHLY; CDR2 reads FYNNEI. The CDR3 contains 15 residues. CDR3 nucleotides: TGTGCCAGCAGTCAAGACAGGGGGGCGAACACTGAAGCTTTCTTT. Its translation: CASSQDRGANTEAFF.

The chain combines TRBV13 with TRBJ2-7; D remains unclear. This CDR3 is 13 amino acids long. CDR1 PRHDT and CDR2 FYEKMQ come from the germline V gene (reference sequence). V lost 2 bases and J lost 3, with 8 bases in between. The CDR3 here is CASSLSPGYEQYF. In DNA form, the CDR3 reads TGTGCCAGCAGCTTAAGTCCCGGCTACGAGCAGTACTTC.

CDR3 sequence (DNA): TGCGCCAGCAGCCCCTACAGGGATAGCAATCAGCCCCAGCATTTT. Protein sequence: CASSPYRDSNQPQHF. The rearrangement joins TRBV4-1 to TRBJ1-5, with D perhaps TRBD1 (6 bases). The CDR3 runs to 15 residues. The germline V gene encodes CDR1 MGHRA and CDR2 YSYEKL. Trimming cost V 4 bases and J 0 bases, with 10 bases left between them.

The J gene is TRBJ2-7, the V gene TRBV30; 9 bases fit TRBD2. CDR1 and CDR2 from the germline V gene are GTSNPN and SVGIG (reference sequence). The CDR3 runs to 13 residues. Unmatched junction bases numbered 3, after V lost 4 bases and J lost 2 bases. The CDR3 is CAWKAGGTYEQYF. In DNA form, the CDR3 reads TGTGCCTGGAAAGCGGGGGGCACCTACGAGCAGTACTTC. The entire variable domain, with the rest obtained from reference TRBV30 and TRBJ2-7, is as follows: SQTIHQWPATLVQPVGSPLSLECTVEGTSNPNLYWYRQAAGRGLQLLFYSVGIGQISSEVPQNLSASRPQDRQFILSSKKLLLSDSGFYLCAWKAGGTYEQYFGPGTRLTVT.

The V gene is TRBV10-3, the J gene TRBJ2-1, with 11 bases matching TRBD2. There are 19 residues in the CDR3. J lost 0 bases, V lost 3 bases, and 10 bases had no gene match. The germline gives CDR1 ENHRY, CDR2 SYGVKD. CDR3 DNA: TGTGCCATCAGTGACCCGCTAGCGGGGGGTACTAGCTCCTACAATGAGCAGTTCTTC. This gives the protein CAISDPLAGGTSSYNEQFF.

The chain carries TRBV10-3 and TRBJ1-3; no clear D gene. Germline values: CDR1 ENHRY, CDR2 SYGVKD. Trimming cost V 4 bases and J 0 bases, with 10 bases left between them. The CDR3 consists of 15 residues. DNA for the CDR3: TGTGCCATCAGTGGGGGAGAGAACTCTGGAAACACCATATATTTT. It yields the protein CAISGGENSGNTIYF.

The chain has TRBV30 and TRBJ2-7; TRBD2 matches at 14 bases. This CDR3 contains 14 residues. V lost 7 bases and J lost 8; bases outside the gene matches: 10. Germline CDR1 GTSNPN, CDR2 SVGIG (reference sequence). The CDR3 DNA is TGTGCCTTAGAACGACTAGCGGGAGGGAACAAGCAGTACTTC. Protein sequence: CALERLAGGNKQYF.

DNA for the CDR3: TGTGCCAGCAGTGAGAAGGAGACAGGGGGCTACGAGCAGTACTTC. It specifies CASSEKETGGYEQYF. The rearrangement joins TRBV6-1 to TRBJ2-7; 9 bases line up with TRBD1. The CDR3 sequence is 15 residues long. Germline CDR1 is MNHNS and CDR2 is SASEGT. Trimming took 3 bases from V and 3 from J; bases not matched to a gene: 6.

The chain combines TRBV30 with TRBJ2-7; no firm D call. The V gene lost 2 bases and the J gene lost 0 bases, with 8 bases spanning the gap. Germline loops: CDR1 GTSNPN, CDR2 SVGIG (reference sequence). The CDR3 is 13 amino acids. The CDR3 is CAWSRFGSYEQYF. CDR3 in DNA: TGTGCCTGGAGTAGATTCGGCTCCTACGAGCAGTACTTC.

This clone has a handful of counts. V is TRBV29-1 and J is TRBJ2-7, with 12 bases fitting TRBD2. The CDR3 totals 12 residues. The junction had 5 bases not matched to a gene; V was cut back by 7 bases and J by 7 bases. Germline V gene data show CDR1 as SQVTM and CDR2 as ANQGSEA. The CDR3: CSATLAGGEQYF. The CDR3 DNA sequence: TGCAGCGCCACCCTAGCGGGGGGGGAGCAGTACTTC.

This chain connects TRBV19 to TRBJ2-7; maybe TRBD1 (6 bases). Looked up from germline, CDR1 is LNHDA and CDR2 is SQIVND (reference sequence). The CDR3 is 15 residues long. Deletions cut 1 base from V and 1 base from J, with 11 bases between. The CDR3 reads CASSIGTQGSYEQYF. CDR3 nucleotides: TGTGCCAGTAGTATAGGGACCCAGGGGTCCTACGAGCAGTACTTC.

The chain employs TRBV19 and TRBJ2-1; perhaps TRBD2 as D (6 bases). Between the trimmed V and J ends, which lost 3 bases and 10 bases, there was a span of 19 bases. The CDR3 has 15 amino acids. Germline loops: CDR1 LNHDA, CDR2 SQIVND (reference sequence). The CDR3 DNA follows: TGTGCCAGTAGTATCGCCGACCCCGGTGGGAGGGAGCAGTTCTTC. Translating it yields CASSIADPGGREQFF. The whole variable domain, remainder taken from reference TRBV19 and TRBJ2-1, is DGGITQSPKYLFRKEGQNVTLSCEQNLNHDAMYWYRQDPGQGLRLIYYSQIVNDFQKGDIAEGYSVSREKKESFPLTVTSAQKNPTAFYLCASSIADPGGREQFFGPGTRLTVL.

The rearrangement uses TRBV27 and TRBJ2-7; 9 bases agree with TRBD2. The CDR3 runs to 14 residues. The germline V gene has CDR1 MNHEY and CDR2 SMNVEV (reference sequence). V gave up 5 bases and J gave up 2 bases; unmatched junction bases: 4. CDR3 nucleotide sequence: TGTGCCAGCAGTCGGCGGGAGGGAACCTACGAGCAGTACTTC. Its protein product is CASSRREGTYEQYF.

This sequence joins TRBV5-1 and TRBJ2-7, with a possible D match to TRBD2 (6 bases). V was cut by 4 bases and J by 0 bases, with 23 bases left in between. Germline V gene lookup returns CDR1 SGHRS and CDR2 YFSETQ. The length of the CDR3 is 18 residues. This CDR3 reads CASSLRSSLASSSYEQYF. The CDR3 DNA follows: TGCGCCAGCAGCCTCCGCTCCTCCCTAGCGTCCAGCTCCTACGAGCAGTACTTC.

The chain links TRBV4-2 to TRBJ2-7; 9 positions match TRBD2. Trimming cost V 4 bases and J 3 bases; bases outside gene matches: 4. The CDR3 has 14 amino acids. Germline V CDR1 and CDR2: LGHNA, YNFKEQ. CDR3 residues: CASSRSGSNYEQYF. For the CDR3, the DNA is TGTGCCAGCAGCCGTAGCGGGAGTAACTACGAGCAGTACTTC.

The DNA of the CDR3 is TGTGCCAGCAGGAAACAGGTCCCCTATGGCTACACCTTC. The encoded protein is CASRKQVPYGYTF. J is TRBJ1-2 and V is TRBV5-6; D may be TRBD1 (5 bases). V was trimmed by 5 bases and J by 4 bases, leaving 12 bases between them. Per the germline V gene, CDR1 is SGHDT and CDR2 is YYEEEE. The CDR3 is 13 amino acids.

V is TRBV29-1 and J is TRBJ2-2, with TRBD2 matching 8 bases. Germline CDR1 and CDR2: SQVTM and ANQGSEA. The V gene end was trimmed by 2 bases and the J gene end by 3 bases; junction bases not matched to a gene: 5. The CDR3 covers 15 residues. CDR3 DNA: TGCAGCGTTGAAAGTACTAGCGGTCACACCGGGGAGCTGTTTTTT. Its protein product is CSVESTSGHTGELFF.

The chain employs TRBV11-3 and TRBJ2-1; perhaps TRBD2 as D (7 bases). The ends were cut back, 5 bases at V and 6 bases at J, with 11 bases in the middle. CDR1 SGHNT and CDR2 YENEEA come from the germline V gene. This CDR3 is built from 13 residues. The chain's CDR3 is CASSGGAANEQFF. The CDR3, as DNA: TGTGCCAGCAGCGGGGGGGCCGCCAATGAGCAGTTCTTC.